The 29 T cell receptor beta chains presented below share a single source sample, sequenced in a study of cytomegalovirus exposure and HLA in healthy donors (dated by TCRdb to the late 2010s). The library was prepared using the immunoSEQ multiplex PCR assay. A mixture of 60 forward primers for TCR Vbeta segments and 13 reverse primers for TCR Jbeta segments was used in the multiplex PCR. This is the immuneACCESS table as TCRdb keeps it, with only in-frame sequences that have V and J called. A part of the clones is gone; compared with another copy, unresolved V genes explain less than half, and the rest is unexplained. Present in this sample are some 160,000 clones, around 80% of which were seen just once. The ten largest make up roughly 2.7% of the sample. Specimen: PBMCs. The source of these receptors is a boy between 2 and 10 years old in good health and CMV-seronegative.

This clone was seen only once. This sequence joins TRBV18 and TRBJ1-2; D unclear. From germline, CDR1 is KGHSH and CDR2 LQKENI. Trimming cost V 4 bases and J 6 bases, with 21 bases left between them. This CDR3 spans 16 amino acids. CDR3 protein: CASSQEPGDGMDGYTF. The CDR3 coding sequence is TGTGCCAGCTCACAGGAACCGGGAGACGGTATGGATGGCTACACCTTC.

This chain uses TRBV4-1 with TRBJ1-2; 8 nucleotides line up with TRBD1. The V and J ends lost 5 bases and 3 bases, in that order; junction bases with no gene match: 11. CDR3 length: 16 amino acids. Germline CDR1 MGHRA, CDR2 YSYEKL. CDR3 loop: CASSYPGQVADYGYTF. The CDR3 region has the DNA TGCGCCAGCAGCTACCCGGGACAGGTGGCTGACTATGGCTACACCTTC.

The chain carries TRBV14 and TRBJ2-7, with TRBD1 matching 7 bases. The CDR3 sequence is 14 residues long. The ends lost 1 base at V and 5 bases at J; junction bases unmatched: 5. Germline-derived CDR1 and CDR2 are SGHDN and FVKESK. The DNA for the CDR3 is TGTGCCAGCAGCCAAGTAGACAGGGAAAACGAGCAGTACTTC. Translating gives CASSQVDRENEQYF.

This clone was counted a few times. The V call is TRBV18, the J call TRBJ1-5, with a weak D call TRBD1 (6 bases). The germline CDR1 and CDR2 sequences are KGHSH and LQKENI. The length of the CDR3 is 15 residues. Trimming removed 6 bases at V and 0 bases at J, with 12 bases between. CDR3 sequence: CASSSRQDSNQPQHF. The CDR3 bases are TGTGCCAGCTCTTCGAGACAGGATAGCAATCAGCCCCAGCATTTT.

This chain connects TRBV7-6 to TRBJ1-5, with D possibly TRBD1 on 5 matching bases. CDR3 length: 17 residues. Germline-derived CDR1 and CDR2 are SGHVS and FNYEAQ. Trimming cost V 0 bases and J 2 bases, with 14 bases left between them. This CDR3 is CASSLARSGARNQPQHF. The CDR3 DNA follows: TGTGCCAGCAGCTTAGCGAGGTCTGGGGCTCGCAATCAGCCCCAGCATTTT.

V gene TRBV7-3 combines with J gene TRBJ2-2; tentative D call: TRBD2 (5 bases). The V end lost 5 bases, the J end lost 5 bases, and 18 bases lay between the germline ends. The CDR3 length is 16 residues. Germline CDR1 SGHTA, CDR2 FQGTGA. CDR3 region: CASSRGADRKTGELFF. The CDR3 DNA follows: TGTGCCAGCAGCCGGGGTGCGGATCGAAAGACCGGGGAGCTGTTTTTT.

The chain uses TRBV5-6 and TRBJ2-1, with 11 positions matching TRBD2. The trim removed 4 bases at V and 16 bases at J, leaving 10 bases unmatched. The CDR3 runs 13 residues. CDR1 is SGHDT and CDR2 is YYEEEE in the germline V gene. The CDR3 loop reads CASSTLLAGDDFF. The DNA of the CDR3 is TGTGCCAGCAGCACCCTACTAGCGGGAGACGATTTCTTC.

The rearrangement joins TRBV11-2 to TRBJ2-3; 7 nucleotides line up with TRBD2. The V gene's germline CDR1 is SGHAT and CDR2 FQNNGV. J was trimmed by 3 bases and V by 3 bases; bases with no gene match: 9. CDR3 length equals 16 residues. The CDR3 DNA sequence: TGTGCCAGCAGCTTGTCGGCGGGGGTTTGGACAGATACGCAGTATTTT. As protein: CASSLSAGVWTDTQYF.

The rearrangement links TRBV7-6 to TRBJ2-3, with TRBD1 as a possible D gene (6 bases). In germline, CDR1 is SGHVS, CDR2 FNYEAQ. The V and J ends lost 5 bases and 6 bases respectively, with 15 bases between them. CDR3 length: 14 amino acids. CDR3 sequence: CASSPGTRADTQYF. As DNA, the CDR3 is TGTGCCAGCAGCCCCGGGACAAGAGCCGATACGCAGTATTTT.

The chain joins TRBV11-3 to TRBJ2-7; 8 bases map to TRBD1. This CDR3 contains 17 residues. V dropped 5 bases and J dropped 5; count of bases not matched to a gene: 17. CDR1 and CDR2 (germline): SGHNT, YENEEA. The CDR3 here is CASSPASIGWDRNEQYF. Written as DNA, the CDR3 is TGTGCCAGCAGCCCCGCCTCGATCGGATGGGACAGGAACGAGCAGTACTTC.

This CDR3 is CASMPTTSSYGYTF. CDR3 in DNA: TGTGCCAGCATGCCTACTACTAGTAGCTATGGCTACACCTTC. The gene calls are TRBV27 and TRBJ1-2; D is ambiguous. The CDR3 totals 14 residues. CDR1 MNHEY and CDR2 SMNVEV come from the germline V gene (reference sequence). V was trimmed by 7 bases and J by 4 bases, leaving 16 bases between them.

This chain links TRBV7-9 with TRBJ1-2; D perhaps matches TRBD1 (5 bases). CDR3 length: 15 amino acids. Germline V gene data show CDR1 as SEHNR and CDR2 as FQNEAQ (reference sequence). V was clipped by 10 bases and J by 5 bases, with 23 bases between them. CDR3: CAINPRQGAPYGYTF. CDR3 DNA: TGTGCCATAAACCCACGCCAAGGGGCTCCTTATGGCTACACCTTC.

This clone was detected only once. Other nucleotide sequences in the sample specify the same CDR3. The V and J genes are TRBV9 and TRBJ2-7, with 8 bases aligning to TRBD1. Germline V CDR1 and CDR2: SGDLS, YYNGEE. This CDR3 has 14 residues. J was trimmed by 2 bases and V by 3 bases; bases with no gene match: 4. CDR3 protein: CASSAGQGPYEQYF. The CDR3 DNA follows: TGTGCCAGCAGCGCCGGACAGGGTCCCTACGAGCAGTACTTC.

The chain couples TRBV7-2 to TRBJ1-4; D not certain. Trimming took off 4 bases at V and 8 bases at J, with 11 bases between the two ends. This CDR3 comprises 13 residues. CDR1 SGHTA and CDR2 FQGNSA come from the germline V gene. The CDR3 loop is CASSSQPQEKLFF. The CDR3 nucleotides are TGTGCCAGCAGCTCTCAACCCCAGGAAAAACTGTTTTTT.

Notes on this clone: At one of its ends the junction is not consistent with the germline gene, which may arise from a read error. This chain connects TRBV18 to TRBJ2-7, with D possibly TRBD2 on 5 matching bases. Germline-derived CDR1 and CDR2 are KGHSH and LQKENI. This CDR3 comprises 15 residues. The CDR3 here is CASSPLSRGSYEQYF. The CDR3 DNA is TGTGCCAGTTCACCACTCTCCCGGGGTTCCTACGAGCAGTACTTC.

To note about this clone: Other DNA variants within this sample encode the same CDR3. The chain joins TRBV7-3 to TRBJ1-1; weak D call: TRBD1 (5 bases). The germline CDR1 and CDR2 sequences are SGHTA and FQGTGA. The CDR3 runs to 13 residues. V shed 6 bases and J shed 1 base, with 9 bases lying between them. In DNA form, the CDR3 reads TGTGCCAGCAGTTCTCAGGGGAACACTGAAGCTTTCTTT. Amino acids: CASSSQGNTEAFF.

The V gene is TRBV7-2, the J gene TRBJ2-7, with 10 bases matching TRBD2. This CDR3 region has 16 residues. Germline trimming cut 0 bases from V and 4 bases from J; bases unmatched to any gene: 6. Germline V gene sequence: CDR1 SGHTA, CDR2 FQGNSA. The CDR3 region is CASSLALASGRYEQYF. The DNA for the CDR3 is TGTGCCAGCAGCTTAGCCTTGGCTAGCGGGAGATACGAGCAGTACTTC.

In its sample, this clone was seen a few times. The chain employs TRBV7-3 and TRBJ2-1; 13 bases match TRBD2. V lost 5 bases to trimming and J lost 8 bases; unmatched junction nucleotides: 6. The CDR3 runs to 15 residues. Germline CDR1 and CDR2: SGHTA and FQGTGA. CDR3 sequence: CASSTGLAGVDEQFF. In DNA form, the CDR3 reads TGTGCCAGCAGCACAGGACTAGCGGGAGTTGATGAGCAGTTCTTC.

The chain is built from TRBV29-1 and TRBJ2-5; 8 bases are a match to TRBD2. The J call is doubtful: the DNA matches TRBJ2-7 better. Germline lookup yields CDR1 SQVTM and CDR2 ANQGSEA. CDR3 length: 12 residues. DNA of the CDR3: TGCAGCGTTGGGCGGGAGGCGTACGAGCAGTACTTC. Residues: CSVGREAYEQYF.

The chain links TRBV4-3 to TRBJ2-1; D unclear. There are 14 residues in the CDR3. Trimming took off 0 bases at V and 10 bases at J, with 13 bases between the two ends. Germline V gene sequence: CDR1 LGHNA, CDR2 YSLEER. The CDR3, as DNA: TGCGCCAGCAGCCAAGATCGGCCCCCGAGGGAGCAGTTCTTC. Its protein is CASSQDRPPREQFF.

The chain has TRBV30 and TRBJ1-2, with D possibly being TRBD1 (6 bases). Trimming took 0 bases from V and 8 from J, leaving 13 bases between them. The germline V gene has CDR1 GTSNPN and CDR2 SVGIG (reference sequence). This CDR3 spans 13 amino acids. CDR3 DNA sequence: TGTGCCTGGAGTGTAACAGGGAGTAGCGGCTACACCTTC. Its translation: CAWSVTGSSGYTF.

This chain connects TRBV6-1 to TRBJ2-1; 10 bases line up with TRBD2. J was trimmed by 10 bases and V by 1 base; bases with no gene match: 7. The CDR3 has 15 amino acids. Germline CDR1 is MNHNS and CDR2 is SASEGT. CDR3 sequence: CASSEGLAGAFEQFF. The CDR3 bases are TGTGCCAGCAGTGAAGGGCTAGCGGGGGCGTTCGAGCAGTTCTTC.

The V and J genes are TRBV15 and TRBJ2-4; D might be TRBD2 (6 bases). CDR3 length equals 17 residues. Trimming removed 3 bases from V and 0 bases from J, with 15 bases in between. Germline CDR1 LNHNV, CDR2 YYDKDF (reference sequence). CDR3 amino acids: CATSRGHSGVAKNIQYF. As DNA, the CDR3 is TGTGCCACCAGCAGGGGCCATTCGGGGGTAGCCAAAAACATTCAGTACTTC. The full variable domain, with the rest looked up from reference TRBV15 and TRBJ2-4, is DAMVIQNPRYQVTQFGKPVTLSCSQTLNHNVMYWYQQKSSQAPKLLFHYYDKDFNNEADTPDNFQSRRPNTSFCFLDIRSPGLGDTAMYLCATSRGHSGVAKNIQYFGAGTRLSVL.

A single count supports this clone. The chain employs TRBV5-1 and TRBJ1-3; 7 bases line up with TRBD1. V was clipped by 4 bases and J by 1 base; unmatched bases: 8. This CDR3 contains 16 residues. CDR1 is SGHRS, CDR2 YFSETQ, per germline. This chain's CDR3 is CASSQGQAGSGNTIYF. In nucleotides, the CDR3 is TGCGCCAGCAGCCAAGGACAGGCGGGATCTGGAAACACCATATATTTT.

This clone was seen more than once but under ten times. The CDR3, as DNA: TGTGCCAGCAGCGTAGAGGGAGGAAGGAGTGAGCAGTTCTTC. Amino acids: CASSVEGGRSEQFF. The V call is TRBV9, the J call TRBJ2-1; perhaps TRBD2 as D (6 bases). V lost 0 bases, J lost 9 bases, and 13 bases lay in between. Per germline, CDR1 SGDLS and CDR2 YYNGEE. The CDR3 extends over 14 amino acids.

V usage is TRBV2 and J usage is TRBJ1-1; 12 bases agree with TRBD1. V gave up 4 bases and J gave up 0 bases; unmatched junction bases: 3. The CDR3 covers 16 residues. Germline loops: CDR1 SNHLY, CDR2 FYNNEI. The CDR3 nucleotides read TGTGCCAGCAGTGCCGGGACAGGGGGCATGAACACTGAAGCTTTCTTT. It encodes CASSAGTGGMNTEAFF.

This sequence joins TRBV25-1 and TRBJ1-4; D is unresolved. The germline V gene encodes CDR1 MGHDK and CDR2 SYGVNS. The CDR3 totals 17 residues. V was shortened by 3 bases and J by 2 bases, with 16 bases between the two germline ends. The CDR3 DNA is TGTGCCAGCAGTGATTTTGGAGGGAGTTTTACTAATGAAAAACTGTTTTTT. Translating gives CASSDFGGSFTNEKLFF.

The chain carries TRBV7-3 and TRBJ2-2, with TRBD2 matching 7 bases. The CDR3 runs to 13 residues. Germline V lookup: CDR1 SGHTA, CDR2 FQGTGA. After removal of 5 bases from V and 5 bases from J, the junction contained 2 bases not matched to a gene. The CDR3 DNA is TGTGCCAGCAGCCCCGGGGGGACCGGGGAGCTGTTTTTT. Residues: CASSPGGTGELFF.

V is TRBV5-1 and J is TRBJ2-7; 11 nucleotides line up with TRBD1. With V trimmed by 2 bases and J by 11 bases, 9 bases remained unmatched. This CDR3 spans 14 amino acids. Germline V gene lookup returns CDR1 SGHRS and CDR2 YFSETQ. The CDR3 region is CASSLSTGTGGEYF. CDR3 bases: TGCGCCAGCAGCTTATCGACCGGGACAGGGGGGGAGTACTTC.